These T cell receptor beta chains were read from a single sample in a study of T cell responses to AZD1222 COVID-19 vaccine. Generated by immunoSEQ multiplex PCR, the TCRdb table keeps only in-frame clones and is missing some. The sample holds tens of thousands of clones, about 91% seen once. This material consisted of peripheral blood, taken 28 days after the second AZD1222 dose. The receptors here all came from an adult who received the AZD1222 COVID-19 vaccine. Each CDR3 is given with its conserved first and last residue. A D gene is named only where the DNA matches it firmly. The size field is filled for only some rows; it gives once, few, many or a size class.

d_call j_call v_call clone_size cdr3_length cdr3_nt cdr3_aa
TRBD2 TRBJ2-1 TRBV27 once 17 TGTGCCAGCAGTTTACCTAGCGGGAGCTTACCCTACAATGAGCAGTTCTTC CASSLPSGSLPYNEQFF
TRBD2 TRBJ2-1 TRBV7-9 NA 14 TGTGCCAGCAGCTTAGATGGGACTAGCTATGAGCAGTTCTTC CASSLDGTSYEQFF
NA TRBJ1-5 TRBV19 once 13 TGTGCCAGTAGTATAGTTGCCGGTCAGCCCCAGCATTTT CASSIVAGQPQHF
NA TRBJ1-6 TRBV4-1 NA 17 TGCGCCAGCAGCCTCTCTCGGGATCTCTCCTATAATTCACCCCTCCACTTT CASSLSRDLSYNSPLHF
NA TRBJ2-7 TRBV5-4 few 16 TGTGCCAGCAGCCGACCCGAGGGGAGGGGGTCCTACGAGCAGTACTTC CASSRPEGRGSYEQYF
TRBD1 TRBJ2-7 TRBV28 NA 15 TGTGCCAGCAGTTCGACAGGGGGATTCTCCTACGAGCAGTACTTC CASSSTGGFSYEQYF
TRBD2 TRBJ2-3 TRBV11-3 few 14 TGTGCCAGCAGTCGCGGGAGGGCCCCAGATACGCAGTATTTT CASSRGRAPDTQYF
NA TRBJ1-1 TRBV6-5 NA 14 TGTGCCAGCAGCAGACAGAGGGTCATCACTGAAGCTTTCTTT CASSRQRVITEAFF
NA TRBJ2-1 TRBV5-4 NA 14 TGTGCCAGCAGCTTGGTTTACAGATACAATGAGCAGTTCTTC CASSLVYRYNEQFF
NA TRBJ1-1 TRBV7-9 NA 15 TGTGCCAGCAGCTTCAACCCTATTGGGAGCACTGAAGCTTTCTTT CASSFNPIGSTEAFF
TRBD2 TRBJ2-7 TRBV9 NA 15 TGTGCCAGCCCCGGCTCAGCGGGGGTGCGGAACGAGCAGTACTTC CASPGSAGVRNEQYF
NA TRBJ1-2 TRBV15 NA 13 TGTGCCACCAGACGGACAGCGGAGTATGGCTACACCTTC CATRRTAEYGYTF
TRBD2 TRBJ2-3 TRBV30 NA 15 TGTGCCTGGTCATGGGCCTTTAGCGGGAGAGATACGCAGTATTTT CAWSWAFSGRDTQYF
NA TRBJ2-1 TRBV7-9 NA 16 TGTGCCAGCAGCCCAACGGCCCAAACCCCTTACAATGAGCAGTTCTTC CASSPTAQTPYNEQFF
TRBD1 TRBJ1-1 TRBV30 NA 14 TGTGCCTGGAGGCTCACAGGGGGCTACACTGAAGCTTTCTTT CAWRLTGGYTEAFF
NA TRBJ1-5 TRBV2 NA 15 TGTGCCAGCAGTGAAGGGTCGGGGAGCAATCAGCCCCAGCATTTT CASSEGSGSNQPQHF
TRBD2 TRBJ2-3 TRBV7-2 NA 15 TGTGCCAGCAGCTCGGGACTACAAGTCCCAGATACGCAGTATTTT CASSSGLQVPDTQYF
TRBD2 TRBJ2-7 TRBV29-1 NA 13 TGCAGCGTTGTCGGGGGGAGTTCCTACGAGCAGTACTTC CSVVGGSSYEQYF
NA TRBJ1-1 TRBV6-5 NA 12 TGTGCCAGCAGCCCCGGCGGCACTGAAGCTTTCTTT CASSPGGTEAFF
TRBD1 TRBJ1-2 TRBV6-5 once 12 TGTGCCAGCCACAGGGGGCTTGGAGGCTACACCTTC CASHRGLGGYTF
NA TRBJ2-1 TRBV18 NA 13 TGTGCCAGCTCATCTTCGGTCTACAATGAGCAGTTCTTC CASSSSVYNEQFF
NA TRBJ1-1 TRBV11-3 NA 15 TGTGCCAGCAGCTTACGAGGAGAGGGGAACACTGAAGCTTTCTTT CASSLRGEGNTEAFF
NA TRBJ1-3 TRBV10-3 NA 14 TGTGCCTGCCTCAGGGACCGCTCTGGAAACACCATATATTTT CACLRDRSGNTIYF
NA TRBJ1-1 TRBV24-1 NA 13 TGTGCCACCAGTGGCAGGGATACTGATGAAGCTTTCTTT CATSGRDTDEAFF
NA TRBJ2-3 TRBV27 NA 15 TGTGCCAGCAGTTTATGGGGGATAAAGACAGATACGCAGTATTTT CASSLWGIKTDTQYF
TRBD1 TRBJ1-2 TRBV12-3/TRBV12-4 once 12 TGTGCCACCTTGGGACAGGGTTATGGCTACACCTTC CATLGQGYGYTF
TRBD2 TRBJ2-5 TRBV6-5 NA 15 TGTGCCAGCAGCTCCCTGAGCGGGGCCCAAGAGACCCAGTACTTC CASSSLSGAQETQYF
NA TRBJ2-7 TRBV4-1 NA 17 TGCGCCAGCAGCCAAGAAATGTCGAGGATTACCCCCTACGAGCAGTACTTC CASSQEMSRITPYEQYF
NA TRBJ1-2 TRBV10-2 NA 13 TGCGCCAGCAGTGACGGACGGGACTATGGCTACACCTTC CASSDGRDYGYTF
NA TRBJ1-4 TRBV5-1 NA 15 TGCGCCAGCAGACGCCAGGAGGCCCCTAATGAAAAACTGTTTTTT CASRRQEAPNEKLFF
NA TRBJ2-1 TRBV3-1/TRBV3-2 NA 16 TGTGCCAGCAGCCTACTCCCCAGCGGGCCTTACAATGAGCAGTTCTTC CASSLLPSGPYNEQFF
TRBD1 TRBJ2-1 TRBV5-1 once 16 TGCGCCAGCAGTTTGACCCCTTTGGACAGGGGGCCTGAGCAGTTCTTC CASSLTPLDRGPEQFF
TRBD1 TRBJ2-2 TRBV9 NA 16 TGTGCCAGCAGCCCCACCGGGACAGCCTTCACCGGGGAGCTGTTTTTT CASSPTGTAFTGELFF
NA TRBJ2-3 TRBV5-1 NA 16 TGCGCCAGCAGCCCCCGTAGCGTCGTTGCCACAGATACGCAGTATTTT CASSPRSVVATDTQYF
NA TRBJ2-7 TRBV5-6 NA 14 TGTGCCAGCAGCTCCTCGGACCCATACTACGAGCAGTACTTC CASSSSDPYYEQYF
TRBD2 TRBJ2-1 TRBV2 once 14 TGTGCCAGCATCCCTAGCGGGGTCCGGAGTGAGCAGTTCTTC CASIPSGVRSEQFF
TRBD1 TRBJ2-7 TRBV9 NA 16 TGTGCCAGCAGCGTAACCGGGACAGGCGCCTCCTACGAGCAGTACTTC CASSVTGTGASYEQYF